The 14 T cell receptor beta chains reported below all come from one sample, sequenced in a study of CD8 T cells in ankylosing spondylitis. TCRdb reprocessed the 5' RACE reads via MiXCR and lists one record per CDR3 protein. This sample has some 140,000 distinct CDR3 sequences, with approximately 7.3% found just once. What was sequenced was blood, either unsorted or a sorted T cell fraction (not recorded which). These TCRs come from a female donor with ankylosing spondylitis or in good health (not recorded which).

This chain links TRBV20-1 with TRBJ1-2; TRBD1 agrees at 8 bases. The CDR3 covers 15 residues. Per the germline V gene, CDR1 is DFQATT and CDR2 is SNEGSKA (reference sequence). J lost 5 bases, V lost 0 bases, and 8 bases had no gene match. The DNA for the CDR3 is TGCAGTGCTAGAGATCAAGGGCGGACAGGGTATGGCTACACCTTC. Translating gives CSARDQGRTGYGYTF.

V is TRBV7-9 and J is TRBJ2-5; D is uncertain. The V gene lost 0 bases and the J gene lost 5 bases, with 13 bases spanning the gap. This CDR3 comprises 15 residues. CDR1 SEHNR and CDR2 FQNEAQ come from the germline V gene (reference sequence). Written as DNA, the CDR3 is TGTGCCAGCAGCTTAGCGCTCATCCAACGGGAGACCCAGTACTTC. This sequence encodes CASSLALIQRETQYF.

In this sample, this clonotype turned up many times. The V gene is TRBV11-1, the J gene TRBJ1-4, with D tentatively TRBD1 (6 bases). The V end was cut by 5 bases, the J end by 0 bases, with 13 bases between. Germline assignment: CDR1 SGHAT and CDR2 FQDESV (reference sequence). CDR3 size: 16 residues. Here the CDR3 reads CASSNRDTSTNEKLFF. The DNA for the CDR3 is TGTGCCAGCAGCAACCGGGACACGTCAACTAATGAAAAACTGTTTTTT.

This clonotype appeared many times. The rearrangement uses TRBV28 and TRBJ1-3; possible D gene TRBD1, 5 bases. This CDR3 comprises 15 residues. Trimming stripped 6 bases from V and 4 bases from J, with 16 bases between. Germline V lookup: CDR1 MDHEN, CDR2 SYDVKM. The CDR3 sequence is CASRTGTASGNTIYF. The CDR3 nucleotides are TGTGCCAGCAGGACCGGGACGGCGTCGGGAAACACCATATATTTT.

This clonotype showed up many times. The chain employs TRBV19 and TRBJ1-4; a weak D match, TRBD1 (5 bases). Trimming left V 4 bases short and J 5 bases short, with 11 bases between. The CDR3 loop spans 14 amino acids. CDR1 is LNHDA and CDR2 is SQIVND in the germline V gene (reference sequence). The CDR3 loop reads CASSSTDRNEKLFF. Here the CDR3 DNA reads TGTGCCAGTAGTAGCACCGACAGAAATGAAAAACTGTTTTTT.

Ten or more counts support this clonotype. The chain couples TRBV7-2 to TRBJ1-5; TRBD1 might be the D (5 bases). Germline V gives CDR1 SGHTA, CDR2 FQGNSA. V lost 5 bases and J 0 bases, leaving 14 bases between the germline ends. The length of the CDR3 is 16 residues. The DNA of the CDR3 is TGTGCCAGCAGCCAGGGAGTAAGAGGTAGCAATCAGCCCCAGCATTTT. Translated: CASSQGVRGSNQPQHF.

This clonotype was observed many times. CDR3 DNA: TGCAGTGCTAGATTTCTGAGGGACGGTCCCTACGAGCAGTACTTC. It codes for CSARFLRDGPYEQYF. J is TRBJ2-7 and V is TRBV20-1; D is perhaps TRBD1 or TRBD2 (5 bases each). The CDR3 extends over 15 amino acids. CDR1 and CDR2 from the germline V gene are DFQATT and SNEGSKA (reference sequence). V lost 2 bases and J 2 bases, leaving 16 bases between the germline ends.

In this sample, this clonotype turned up many times. The V call is TRBV20-1, the J call TRBJ2-7; tentative D call: TRBD2 (6 bases). V was clipped by 6 bases and J by 2 bases, with 17 bases between them. The CDR3 length is 14 residues. Germline V gene data show CDR1 as DFQATT and CDR2 as SNEGSKA (reference sequence). CDR3 protein: CSAQPLARTYEQYF. The CDR3 nucleotides read TGCAGTGCCCAACCACTAGCTCGGACCTACGAGCAGTACTTC.

The table lists this clonotype with many counts. This chain connects TRBV5-1 to TRBJ2-2, with TRBD2 identical over 8 bases. The CDR3 extends over 15 amino acids. After removal of 7 bases from V and 2 bases from J, the junction contained 7 bases not matched to a gene. The germline gives CDR1 SGHRS, CDR2 YFSETQ. CDR3 in amino acids: CASSPGGANTGELFF. The CDR3 coding sequence is TGCGCCAGCTCCCCGGGAGGGGCCAACACCGGGGAGCTGTTTTTT.

This clonotype was picked up many times. The chain has TRBV18 and TRBJ1-1, with a possible D match to TRBD1 (5 bases). V was cut by 4 bases and J by 8 bases, with 14 bases left in between. The CDR3 consists of 13 residues. Germline CDR1 and CDR2: KGHSH and LQKENI. The CDR3 coding sequence is TGTGCCAGCTCACTGGGACTAGAGAGAGAAGCTTTCTTT. Translated, it gives CASSLGLEREAFF.

The chain recombines TRBV28 with TRBJ1-1, with 12 bases aligning to TRBD1. Germline V gene lookup returns CDR1 MDHEN and CDR2 SYDVKM. The CDR3 runs 17 residues. V shed 2 bases and J 12 bases; nucleotides not matched to a gene: 16. DNA of the CDR3: TGTGCCAGCAGTTTAACCACCGGGACAGGGGGCCTCAGGAGAACTTTCTTT. Its protein is CASSLTTGTGGLRRTFF.

This clonotype was seen at least ten times. The rearrangement links TRBV6-5 to TRBJ1-6, with D unresolved. Germline V gives CDR1 MNHEY, CDR2 SVGAGI. V lost 2 bases, J lost 8 bases, and 10 bases lay in between. The CDR3 covers 14 residues. Here the CDR3 reads CASSYKASDSPLHF. CDR3 coding DNA: TGTGCCAGCAGTTACAAGGCTAGTGATTCACCCCTCCACTTT.

As for this clonotype: The junction and the germline gene differ at one end; a read error may be behind it. V and J are TRBV7-6 and TRBJ2-2; the D is unclear. There are 12 residues in the CDR3. Germline CDR1 SGHVS, CDR2 FNYEAQ. The CDR3 sequence: CVSSSDTGELFF. The DNA of the CDR3 is TGTGTCAGCAGCTCCGACACCGGGGAGCTGTTTTTT.

This clonotype has more than one count but fewer than ten. This chain connects TRBV7-9 to TRBJ2-7; 8 bases agree with TRBD1. The V gene end was trimmed by 5 bases and the J gene end by 5 bases; junction bases not matched to a gene: 8. Germline CDR1 is SEHNR and CDR2 is FQNEAQ (reference sequence). CDR3 length: 14 residues. In DNA, the CDR3 is TGTGCCAGCAGCCACGAGGACAGGGAACACGAGCAGTACTTC. Protein: CASSHEDREHEQYF. Combining the CDR3 with reference TRBV7-9 and TRBJ2-7 gives the whole variable domain DTGVSQNPRHKITKRGQNVTFRCDPISEHNRLYWYRQTLGQGPEFLTYFQNEAQLEKSRLLSDRFSAERPKGSFSTLEIQRTEQGDSAMYLCASSHEDREHEQYFGPGTRLTVT.